The 24 T cell receptor beta chains below were found in one sample sequenced in a study of CD8 T cells in ankylosing spondylitis. MiXCR, run by TCRdb on the 5' RACE reads, gives a single entry per CDR3 protein. The table lists 30,000 to 45,000 distinct CDR3 sequences, 4.5% to 6% of them singletons, with approximately 12% in the top ten. The sample was blood, either unsorted or a sorted T cell fraction (not recorded which). The receptor source for this set is a male donor with ankylosing spondylitis or in good health (not recorded which).

This clonotype showed up many times. One end of the junction is discordant with germline, which a read error may explain. The rearrangement joins TRBV12-3 or TRBV12-4 to TRBJ1-5, with a possible D match to TRBD1 (6 bases). This CDR3 has 15 residues. CDR3 region: CASILGGADNQPQHF. As DNA, the CDR3 is TGTGCCAGCATTTTAGGGGGAGCGGACAATCAGCCCCAGCATTTT.

This clonotype was seen repeatedly, ten times or more. The chain recombines TRBV10-3 with TRBJ1-4; D uncertain. V lost 2 bases and J 7 bases, leaving 11 bases between the germline ends. Germline loops: CDR1 ENHRY, CDR2 SYGVKD. The CDR3 loop spans 14 amino acids. CDR3 sequence: CAISEPGRGEKLFF. DNA for the CDR3: TGTGCCATCAGTGAGCCGGGGAGAGGTGAAAAACTGTTTTTT.

This clonotype has ten or more counts. The chain links TRBV6-1 to TRBJ2-1; 15 bases fit TRBD2. Unmatched junction bases numbered 15, after V lost 6 bases and J lost 9 bases. The germline gives CDR1 MNHNS, CDR2 SASEGT. The CDR3 has 18 amino acids. The CDR3 DNA follows: TGTGCCAGCAGCAACGGACTAGCGGGAGGGCCGGATATGGGTGAGCAGTTCTTC. Translation: CASSNGLAGGPDMGEQFF.

This clonotype was recorded at least ten times. This rearrangement joins TRBV7-2 to TRBJ2-1, with D unclear. Trimming took 6 bases from V and 0 from J, leaving 15 bases between them. Germline V gene sequence: CDR1 SGHTA, CDR2 FQGNSA. The CDR3 covers 16 residues. The CDR3 nucleotides are TGTGCCAGCAGGGGCATACGCTGGCTCTCCTACAATGAGCAGTTCTTC. Protein sequence: CASRGIRWLSYNEQFF. The full variable domain, its missing parts supplied by reference TRBV7-2 and TRBJ2-1, is GAGVSQSPSNKVTEKGKDVELRCDPISGHTALYWYRQSLGQGLEFLIYFQGNSAPDKSGLPSDRFSAERTGGSVSTLTIQRTQQEDSAVYLCASRGIRWLSYNEQFFGPGTRLTVL.

This clonotype appeared many times. CDR3 sequence: CASSRIYEQYF. In DNA, the CDR3 is TGTGCCAGCAGCCGGATCTACGAGCAGTACTTC. The chain is built from TRBV3-1 and TRBJ2-7; D gene unclear. V lost 4 bases and J lost 3, with 4 bases in between. This CDR3 comprises 11 residues. Germline V gene lookup returns CDR1 LGHDT and CDR2 YNNKEL (reference sequence).

In its sample, this clonotype was seen many times. DNA for the CDR3: TGTGCCAGCAGTTTAACTACTCATTCGGGCAATGAGCAGTTCTTC. Its protein product is CASSLTTHSGNEQFF. The chain carries TRBV28 and TRBJ2-1; no firm D call. Germline V gene sequence: CDR1 MDHEN, CDR2 SYDVKM. The CDR3 covers 15 residues. Between the trimmed V and J ends, which lost 2 bases and 6 bases, there was a span of 14 bases.

This clonotype has ten or more counts. The gene calls are TRBV12-3 or TRBV12-4 and TRBJ2-2; tentatively, D is TRBD1 (6 bases). The CDR3 covers 15 residues. The V end lost 6 bases, the J end lost 1 base, and 12 bases lay between the germline ends. CDR3 loop: CASRRQGQNTGELFF. The CDR3 DNA reads TGTGCCAGCAGGCGGCAGGGACAGAACACCGGGGAGCTGTTTTTT.

Relative to its sample, this clonotype is medium-sized (0.01 to 0.1%). J is TRBJ2-5 and V is TRBV12-3 or TRBV12-4; D is unclear. V was cut by 5 bases and J by 2 bases, with 3 bases left in between. The CDR3 is made up of 11 amino acids. The CDR3 coding sequence is TGTGCCAGCAGTCTTCAAGAGACCCAGTACTTC. Translation: CASSLQETQYF.

This clonotype has a count of ten or more. V gene TRBV15 combines with J gene TRBJ2-1, with D unclear. Germline V gives CDR1 LNHNV, CDR2 YYDKDF (reference sequence). Trimming cost V 1 base and J 5 bases, with 9 bases left between them. CDR3 length: 14 amino acids. DNA for the CDR3: TGTGCCACCAGCAGAGGGTACAACAACAATGAGCAGTTCTTC. This codes for CATSRGYNNNEQFF.

This clonotype has a count of ten or more. The J gene is TRBJ1-1, the V gene TRBV19; 8 bases line up with TRBD1. From germline, CDR1 is LNHDA and CDR2 SQIVND (reference sequence). This CDR3 spans 15 amino acids. V trimming: 6 bases; J trimming: 10 bases; junction bases outside the gene matches: 16. The CDR3 region is CASRRESGTGYGAFF. CDR3 coding DNA: TGTGCCAGTAGAAGGGAGTCAGGGACAGGATATGGAGCTTTCTTT.

This clonotype was recorded at least ten times. At one end the junction does not follow the germline gene, possibly because of a read error. The chain is built from TRBV7-9 and TRBJ2-1; possibly TRBD1 for D (6 bases). This CDR3 has 14 residues. Germline V gives CDR1 SEHNR, CDR2 FQNEAQ (reference sequence). This chain's CDR3 is CASILQGSNNEQFF. DNA of the CDR3: TGTGCCAGCATCTTACAGGGTTCTAACAATGAGCAGTTCTTC.

This clonotype was recorded many times. This rearrangement joins TRBV4-3 to TRBJ2-1; D may be TRBD2 (5 bases). Trimming removed 0 bases at V and 10 bases at J, with 16 bases between. The CDR3 is 15 amino acids. Germline V CDR1 and CDR2: LGHNA, YSLEER. CDR3 loop: CASSQDPRSRGEQFF. For the CDR3, the DNA is TGCGCCAGCAGCCAAGATCCCAGGTCCAGAGGGGAGCAGTTCTTC.

There are many counts of this clonotype. CDR3 sequence reads: CSARSLQGDEQYF. CDR3 DNA sequence: TGCAGTGCTAGAAGTTTACAGGGGGACGAGCAGTACTTC. The chain employs TRBV20-1 and TRBJ2-7; 8 bases map to TRBD1. The CDR3 loop spans 13 amino acids. Germline CDR1 and CDR2: DFQATT and SNEGSKA (reference sequence). Trimming cost V 2 bases and J 5 bases; bases outside gene matches: 5.

There are many counts of this clonotype. V usage is TRBV29-1 and J usage is TRBJ1-2; D gene ambiguous. The CDR3 totals 12 residues. The ends were cut back, 3 bases at V and 6 bases at J, with 11 bases in the middle. CDR1 SQVTM and CDR2 ANQGSEA come from the germline V gene. The CDR3 DNA follows: TGCAGCGTTGACGCGGAGGGTGATGGCTACACCTTC. Protein product: CSVDAEGDGYTF.

This clonotype was picked up many times. The rearrangement links TRBV6-1 to TRBJ2-1; D not certain. Germline V gives CDR1 MNHNS, CDR2 SASEGT. The V end was cut by 6 bases, the J end by 5 bases, with 11 bases between. The CDR3 sequence is 13 residues long. This CDR3 reads CASRDATNNEQFF. CDR3 nucleotide sequence: TGTGCCAGCAGAGACGCGACAAACAATGAGCAGTTCTTC.

This clonotype was recorded at least ten times. CDR3 nucleotide sequence: TGTGCCAGCTCACCACCCCTAGCGGGATCTCCCTACGAGCAGTACTTC. Encoded protein: CASSPPLAGSPYEQYF. This chain connects TRBV18 to TRBJ2-7; 9 positions agree with TRBD2. CDR1 and CDR2 (germline): KGHSH, LQKENI. The CDR3 is 16 residues long. J was trimmed by 2 bases and V by 0 bases; bases with no gene match: 5.

This clonotype was observed many times. This chain joins TRBV20-1 and TRBJ1-1, with D perhaps matching TRBD1 (5 bases). Germline-derived CDR1 and CDR2 are DFQATT and SNEGSKA (reference sequence). Trimming removed 8 bases at V and 6 bases at J, with 13 bases between. The CDR3 runs 11 residues. CDR3 nucleotides: TGCAGTTCCAAGGGGCGTGCTGAAGCTTTCTTT. Amino acids: CSSKGRAEAFF.

In its sample, this clonotype was seen many times. The gene calls are TRBV18 and TRBJ2-1; 13 bases agree with TRBD2. This CDR3 region has 18 residues. J was trimmed by 3 bases and V by 2 bases; bases with no gene match: 7. Germline V gives CDR1 KGHSH, CDR2 LQKENI. The CDR3 nucleotides read TGTGCCAGCTCACCAGGCGGCGGGACTAGCGGGATCTACAATGAGCAGTTCTTC. It yields the protein CASSPGGGTSGIYNEQFF.

This clonotype occurred many times. The genes are TRBV27 and TRBJ1-1; 8 bases agree with TRBD1. In germline, CDR1 is MNHEY, CDR2 SMNVEV (reference sequence). Trimming cost V 2 bases and J 2 bases; bases outside gene matches: 16. CDR3 length: 19 residues. CDR3 nucleotides: TGTGCCAGCAGTTTAGCGGAAAGGGGACAGGCCCCTCAAAACACTGAAGCTTTCTTT. Its protein is CASSLAERGQAPQNTEAFF.

This clonotype was recorded many times. The rearrangement links TRBV4-2 to TRBJ2-2, with 10 positions matching TRBD2. In germline, CDR1 is LGHNA, CDR2 YNFKEQ. This CDR3 is 16 amino acids long. V lost 0 bases and J lost 6; bases outside the gene matches: 4. CDR3 nucleotide sequence: TGTGCCAGCAGCCAAGATCCTAGCGGGGGTCCCGGGGAGCTGTTTTTT. The encoded protein is CASSQDPSGGPGELFF.

A word on this clonotype: Given a much more abundant clone one base away, this may be a read error. The chain recombines TRBV7-3 with TRBJ2-6; D may be TRBD1 or TRBD2 (5 bases each). In germline, CDR1 is SGHTA, CDR2 FQGTGA. The germline V and J ends were trimmed by 5 bases and 2 bases, with 19 bases remaining between them. This CDR3 has 18 residues. CDR3 coding DNA: TGTGCCAGCAGCGCGAGGTGGGGGTCGGGCGCTGGGGCCAACGTCCTGACTTTC. Encoded protein: CASSARWGSGAGANVLTF.

At least ten counts were recorded for this clonotype. V usage is TRBV4-2 and J usage is TRBJ2-1; tentatively, D is TRBD2 (6 bases). In germline, CDR1 is LGHNA, CDR2 YNFKEQ. The CDR3 has 16 residues. V lost 3 bases and J 6 bases, leaving 18 bases between the germline ends. The CDR3 DNA is TGTGCCAGCAGCCACCCAAGGGTAGCGGCAAGCAATGAGCAGTTCTTC. This sequence encodes CASSHPRVAASNEQFF.

The J gene is TRBJ2-7, the V gene TRBV5-1; D remains ambiguous. Germline assignment: CDR1 SGHRS and CDR2 YFSETQ. This CDR3 comprises 14 residues. V lost 4 bases and J lost 2, with 13 bases in between. The CDR3: CASSPVAGTYEQYF. As DNA, the CDR3 is TGCGCCAGCAGCCCCGTGGCAGGAACCTACGAGCAGTACTTC.

This clonotype was observed many times. This rearrangement joins TRBV30 to TRBJ2-1, with 8 nucleotides matching TRBD2. The CDR3 sequence is 14 residues long. Germline-derived CDR1 and CDR2 are GTSNPN and SVGIG (reference sequence). V lost 2 bases to trimming and J lost 5 bases; unmatched junction nucleotides: 5. CDR3 amino acids: CAWSSGRGDNEQFF. The CDR3 DNA follows: TGTGCCTGGAGTAGCGGGAGAGGGGACAATGAGCAGTTCTTC.